The entry below describes one T cell receptor (beta chain). This sample was included in a study of blood T cell repertoires in COVID-19. Losses at the gene ends were 5 bases for V and 7 bases for J; bases not matched to a gene: 12. Per germline, CDR1 SGHTA and CDR2 FQGNSA. This CDR3 has 16 residues. The assay was immunoSEQ multiplex PCR, and TCRdb's table has in-frame clones only and misses some. The sample includes 300,000 to 350,000 clones, around 88% seen only once; the top ten take around 1.6%. J is TRBJ2-2 and V is TRBV7-2; the match to TRBD1 covers 8 bases. This clonotype originated in a woman in her 30s with COVID-19, enrolled during active disease. Source material: peripheral blood. The CDR3 region has the DNA TGTGCCAGCAGCCGCTTTCCAGGGGGCGCTGACGGGGAGCTGTTTTTT. Translation gives CASSRFPGGADGELFF.